This paragraph reports one T cell receptor (beta chain). Positively selected for CCR7, the CD45RO-negative cells used as naive CD8 cells excluded terminally differentiated effector memory CD45RA+ cells. All donors were healthy HIV-negative adults lacking recent acute infections or vaccinations. Germline-derived CDR1 and CDR2 are KGHSH and LQKENI. The CDR3 has 15 residues. V gave up 2 bases and J gave up 5 bases; unmatched junction bases: 9. These data belong to a study of shared clonotypes between healthy human individuals. It was roughly 190 ng DNA, around 33,000 T cell genomes, that sorted-subset replicate PCRs used. Clones were read by immunoSEQ multiplex PCR, and TCRdb kept only the in-frame ones, dropping some. The table has about 1,800,000 clones, about 95% seen once; the top ten hold less than 1.5%.

Specimen: naive CD8+ T cells sorted from blood. The rearrangement links TRBV18 to TRBJ2-7, with 7 bases matching TRBD1. The TCR comes from a man between 18 and 29 years old in good health. This CDR3 is CASSPGERGLHEQYF. The CDR3 DNA reads TGTGCCAGCTCACCAGGGGAGAGGGGGCTTCACGAGCAGTACTTC.